The T cell receptor (beta chain) described here comes from a study of blood T cells in healthy people across ages. The germline V gene encodes CDR1 SGHAT and CDR2 FQNNGV. Trimming shortened V by 0 bases and J by 2 bases, and 17 bases separated the two germline ends. This CDR3 region has 17 residues. This clonotype was recorded at least ten times. Together with a sample-barcoded 5' primer, a J-beta primer mix was included in a second PCR lasting about 7 to 11 cycles. TCRdb reprocessed the 5' RACE reads with MiXCR, giving one entry per CDR3 protein. This table holds hundreds of thousands of distinct CDR3 sequences, approximately 30% found once. Each sample used at least 6 million PBMCs.

This TCR came from a woman at least 80 years old in good health. Sequencing was carried out using blood. J is TRBJ2-7 and V is TRBV11-2, with D perhaps matching TRBD2 (6 bases). The CDR3 nucleotides read TGTGCCAGCAGCTTAGACGGGGAGGTTGGTTTTCCCTACGAGCAGTACTTC. Translation gives CASSLDGEVGFPYEQYF. The full variable domain, with the rest looked up from reference TRBV11-2 and TRBJ2-7, is EAGVAQSPRYKIIEKRQSVAFWCNPISGHATLYWYQQILGQGPKLLIQFQNNGVVDDSQLPKDRFSAERLKGVDSTLKIQPAKLEDSAVYLCASSLDGEVGFPYEQYFGPGTRLTVT.